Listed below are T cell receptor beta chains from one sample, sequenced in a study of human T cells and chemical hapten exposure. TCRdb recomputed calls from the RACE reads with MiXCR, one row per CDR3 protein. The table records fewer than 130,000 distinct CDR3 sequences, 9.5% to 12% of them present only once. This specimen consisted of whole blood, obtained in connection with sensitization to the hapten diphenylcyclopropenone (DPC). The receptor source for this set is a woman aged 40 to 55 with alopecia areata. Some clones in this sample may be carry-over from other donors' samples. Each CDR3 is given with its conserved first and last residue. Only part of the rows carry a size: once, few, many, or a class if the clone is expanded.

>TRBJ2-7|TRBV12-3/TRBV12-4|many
CASKAGAAYEQYF
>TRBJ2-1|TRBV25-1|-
CASTRMGAGADEQFF
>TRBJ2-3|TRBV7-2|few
CASRLQRGTDTQYF
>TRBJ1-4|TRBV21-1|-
CASSPPGGAANEKLFF
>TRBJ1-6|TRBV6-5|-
CASSEGWVSPLHF
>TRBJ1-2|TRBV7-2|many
CASSLVVRDGYGYTF
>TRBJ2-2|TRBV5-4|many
CASSLAGGLNTGELFF
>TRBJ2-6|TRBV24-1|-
CATSDSTGAGANVLTF
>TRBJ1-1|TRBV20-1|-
CSARPRADTEAFF
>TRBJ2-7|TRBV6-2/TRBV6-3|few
CASSQGFEQYF
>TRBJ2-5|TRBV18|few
CASSPDIEETQYF
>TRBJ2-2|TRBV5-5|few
CASSPGTGYSTGELFF
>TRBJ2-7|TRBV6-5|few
CASSLLGGGRRYEQYF
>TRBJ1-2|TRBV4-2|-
CASSQDTGLGGYTF